The 28 T cell receptor beta chains in this list originate from one sample, sequenced in a study of blood T cell repertoires in COVID-19. Clones were read by immunoSEQ multiplex PCR, and TCRdb kept only the in-frame ones, dropping some. The sample has 250,000 to 350,000 clones, 75% to 90% seen once. Sequenced: peripheral blood. These receptors were collected from a woman aged 60-75 years with acute or convalescent COVID-19.

This rearrangement joins TRBV7-2 to TRBJ1-4; D perhaps matches TRBD1 (5 bases). The CDR3 has 17 residues. The germline gives CDR1 SGHTA, CDR2 FQGNSA. Trimming removed 4 bases from V and 4 bases from J, with 19 bases in between. CDR3 residues: CASSSQWGSGGNEKLFF. Here the CDR3 DNA reads TGTGCCAGCAGCTCTCAATGGGGTTCGGGGGGTAATGAAAAACTGTTTTTT.

A single count supports this clone. V usage is TRBV11-2 and J usage is TRBJ2-1, with D possibly TRBD1 on 5 matching bases. Trimming removed 0 bases at V and 13 bases at J, with 13 bases between. Germline CDR1 SGHAT, CDR2 FQNNGV. CDR3 length: 13 amino acids. CDR3 sequence: CASSLEPRATQFF. DNA of the CDR3: TGTGCCAGCAGCTTAGAACCCAGGGCGACCCAGTTCTTC. Variable domain in full (rest from reference TRBV11-2 and TRBJ2-1): EAGVAQSPRYKIIEKRQSVAFWCNPISGHATLYWYQQILGQGPKLLIQFQNNGVVDDSQLPKDRFSAERLKGVDSTLKIQPAKLEDSAVYLCASSLEPRATQFFGPGTRLTVL.

The rearrangement uses TRBV13 and TRBJ1-2; possible D gene TRBD1, 6 bases. CDR1 and CDR2 (germline): PRHDT, FYEKMQ (reference sequence). The germline V and J ends were trimmed by 6 bases and 1 base, with 12 bases remaining between them. The CDR3 has 14 residues. The CDR3 bases are TGTGCCAGCAGGGTAGGGGGGGTTAACTATGGCTACACCTTC. Protein product: CASRVGGVNYGYTF.

The chain couples TRBV18 to TRBJ2-5; possible D gene TRBD1, 5 bases. Per germline, CDR1 KGHSH and CDR2 LQKENI. The V gene lost 6 bases and the J gene lost 1 base, with 18 bases spanning the gap. This CDR3 contains 16 residues. CDR3 sequence reads: CASSPWGSRAQETQYF. In DNA form, the CDR3 reads TGTGCCAGCTCCCCTTGGGGAAGCAGGGCCCAAGAGACCCAGTACTTC. The entire variable domain, with the rest obtained from reference TRBV18 and TRBJ2-5, is as follows: NAGVMQNPRHLVRRRGQEARLRCSPMKGHSHVYWYRQLPEEGLKFMVYLQKENIIDESGMPKERFSAEFPKEGPSILRIQQVVRGDSAAYFCASSPWGSRAQETQYFGPGTRLLVL.

This clone was seen a handful of times. The genes are TRBV13 and TRBJ1-4; maybe TRBD1 (6 bases). The V gene lost 5 bases and the J gene lost 2 bases, with 12 bases spanning the gap. This CDR3 has 15 residues. Per germline, CDR1 PRHDT and CDR2 FYEKMQ (reference sequence). The CDR3 bases are TGTGCCAGCAGCCCTACAGGGTCGACTAATGAAAAACTGTTTTTT. Its translation: CASSPTGSTNEKLFF.

This clone was recorded only once. The V gene is TRBV28, the J gene TRBJ1-1; a possible D gene is TRBD1 (6 bases). The V gene lost 7 bases and the J gene lost 5 bases, with 14 bases spanning the gap. The V gene's germline CDR1 is MDHEN and CDR2 SYDVKM. CDR3 length equals 13 residues. The CDR3 protein is CASTLGARTEAFF. In DNA form, the CDR3 reads TGTGCCAGCACCCTGGGGGCGAGGACTGAAGCTTTCTTT. The full variable domain, its missing parts supplied by reference TRBV28 and TRBJ1-1, is DVKVTQSSRYLVKRTGEKVFLECVQDMDHENMFWYRQDPGLGLRLIYFSYDVKMKEKGDIPEGYSVSREKKERFSLILESASTNQTSMYLCASTLGARTEAFFGQGTRLTVV.

The chain joins TRBV4-3 to TRBJ2-1, with D perhaps TRBD2 (5 bases). The CDR3 length is 16 residues. The germline V gene encodes CDR1 LGHNA and CDR2 YSLEER. Trimming took 4 bases from V and 5 from J, leaving 18 bases between them. This CDR3 reads CASSLSAARVHNEQFF. CDR3 bases: TGCGCCAGCAGCCTCTCGGCAGCGAGGGTCCACAATGAGCAGTTCTTC.

CDR3 in amino acids: CASSETGVNQPQHF. The CDR3 region has the DNA TGTGCCAGCTCCGAGACAGGGGTGAATCAGCCCCAGCATTTT. The chain is built from TRBV6-5 and TRBJ1-5; 8 positions match TRBD1. Unmatched junction bases numbered 7, after V lost 8 bases and J lost 4 bases. Per the germline V gene, CDR1 is MNHEY and CDR2 is SVGAGI. The CDR3 loop spans 14 amino acids.

The V and J genes are TRBV3-1 (or the pseudogene TRBV3-2) and TRBJ1-1, with a tentative D call TRBD1 (5 bases). Germline loops: CDR1 LGHDT, CDR2 YNNKEL (reference sequence). This CDR3 spans 14 amino acids. V shed 2 bases and J shed 1 base, with 8 bases lying between them. CDR3 DNA: TGTGCCAGCAGCCAAAGGGGAACGAACACTGAAGCTTTCTTT. Its protein is CASSQRGTNTEAFF.

This clone was counted once. The V gene is TRBV12-3 or TRBV12-4, the J gene TRBJ2-1, with D tentatively TRBD2 (6 bases). The length of the CDR3 is 13 residues. V shed 7 bases and J shed 5 bases, with 12 bases lying between them. This CDR3 is CASKPGLNNEQFF. The CDR3 DNA reads TGTGCCAGCAAACCGGGACTCAACAATGAGCAGTTCTTC.

The V call is TRBV7-3, the J call TRBJ2-2; 9 bases are a match to TRBD2. J was trimmed by 5 bases and V by 6 bases; bases with no gene match: 10. This CDR3 has 16 amino acids. Per germline, CDR1 SGHTA and CDR2 FQGTGA. CDR3 in DNA: TGTGCCAGCAGTTACATCCCCGCGGGGGGGACCGGGGAGCTGTTTTTT. It is translated as CASSYIPAGGTGELFF.

As for this clone: Other nucleotide sequences from this sample produce the same CDR3. This chain's CDR3 is CASSYSAGSSYNEQFF. The CDR3, as DNA: TGTGCCAGCAGTTACTCAGCGGGAAGCTCCTACAATGAGCAGTTCTTC. The chain carries TRBV6-6 and TRBJ2-1; 7 bases align to TRBD2. CDR1 is MNHNY and CDR2 is SVGAGI in the germline V gene (reference sequence). The CDR3 extends over 16 amino acids. Trimming cost V 0 bases and J 0 bases; bases outside gene matches: 2.

The rearrangement uses TRBV3-1 (or the pseudogene TRBV3-2) and TRBJ2-2; possible D gene TRBD1, 5 bases. V was pared by 0 bases and J by 7 bases, with 9 bases between. Germline-derived CDR1 and CDR2 are LGHDT and YNNKEL (reference sequence). This CDR3 is built from 14 residues. The CDR3 sequence is CASSQDLRGGELFF. The CDR3 DNA sequence: TGTGCCAGCAGCCAAGATCTAAGGGGCGGGGAGCTGTTTTTT.

The V call is TRBV15, the J call TRBJ1-3, with 11 bases fitting TRBD1. The CDR3 has 16 amino acids. V shed 3 bases, J shed 0 bases, and the junction held 1 base outside the gene matches. Germline CDR1 LNHNV, CDR2 YYDKDF (reference sequence). The CDR3 nucleotides read TGTGCCACCAGCAGGGACAGGGGGCCCTCTGGAAACACCATATATTTT. Protein: CATSRDRGPSGNTIYF.

The CDR3 DNA is TGTGCCAGCAGCTACCGGGACAGGGCCCCACCCCTCCACTTT. It codes for CASSYRDRAPPLHF. The J gene is TRBJ1-6, the V gene TRBV7-8, with 9 bases aligning to TRBD1. Looked up from germline, CDR1 is SGHVS and CDR2 is FQNEAQ. V lost 4 bases to trimming and J lost 11 bases; unmatched junction nucleotides: 6. This CDR3 is 14 amino acids long.

The rearrangement joins TRBV6-4 to TRBJ1-2; no reliable D call. From germline, CDR1 is MRHNA and CDR2 SNTAGT. This CDR3 has 14 residues. V lost 2 bases, J lost 8 bases, and 15 bases lay in between. Here the CDR3 reads CASSDPHTGIGYTF. CDR3 nucleotide sequence: TGTGCCAGCAGTGACCCACACACGGGGATCGGCTACACCTTC.

J is TRBJ1-3 and V is TRBV15, with D hard to call. This CDR3 has 15 amino acids. Trimming left V 1 base short and J 2 bases short, with 9 bases between. Germline V gene data show CDR1 as LNHNV and CDR2 as YYDKDF (reference sequence). The CDR3 DNA sequence: TGTGCCACCAGCAGAGGAACGGTCACTGGAAACACCATATATTTT. This codes for CATSRGTVTGNTIYF.

Details on this clone: Other DNA sequences in this specimen translate into the identical CDR3. V and J are TRBV9 and TRBJ1-6; D unclear. Trimming pared 3 bases from V and 3 bases from J, leaving 7 bases between. CDR1 and CDR2 from the germline V gene are SGDLS and YYNGEE. This CDR3 region has 14 residues. CDR3 sequence reads: CASSGTSYNSPLHF. For the CDR3, the DNA is TGTGCCAGCAGCGGAACGAGCTATAATTCACCCCTCCACTTT.

The genes are TRBV19 and TRBJ1-2; the D gene is possibly TRBD1 (5 bases). CDR1 is LNHDA, CDR2 SQIVND, per germline (reference sequence). V was cut by 3 bases and J by 7 bases, with 24 bases left in between. The CDR3 length is 17 residues. CDR3 region: CASSIGHLDVVSGGYTF. CDR3 nucleotides: TGTGCCAGTAGTATCGGACACCTGGATGTCGTTTCTGGTGGCTACACCTTC.

This sequence joins TRBV6-2 or TRBV6-3 and TRBJ2-1, with TRBD2 identical over 8 bases. Trimming at V came to 6 bases and at J to 0 bases, leaving 10 bases not matched to a gene. Germline V gives CDR1 MNHEY, CDR2 SVGEGT. The CDR3 covers 17 residues. CDR3 residues: CASSPYSGKSSYNEQFF. The CDR3 bases are TGTGCCAGCAGCCCTTATAGCGGGAAGAGCTCCTACAATGAGCAGTTCTTC.

This chain uses TRBV7-8 with TRBJ2-2; D gene uncertain. Trimming removed 7 bases at V and 7 bases at J, with 16 bases between. The germline CDR1 and CDR2 sequences are SGHVS and FQNEAQ. The CDR3 length is 14 residues. Here the CDR3 reads CASIPSNGFGELFF. The CDR3 DNA is TGTGCCAGCATTCCGTCAAACGGTTTCGGGGAGCTGTTTTTT. The whole variable domain, remainder taken from reference TRBV7-8 and TRBJ2-2, is GAGVSQSPRYKVAKRGQDVALRCDPISGHVSLFWYQQALGQGPEFLTYFQNEAQLDKSGLPSDRFFAERPEGSVSTLKIQRTQQEDSAVYLCASIPSNGFGELFFGEGSRLTVL.

This chain's CDR3 is CASIGPTVGGDEKLFF. In DNA, the CDR3 is TGTGCCAGCATCGGGCCAACAGTTGGCGGGGATGAAAAACTGTTTTTT. The rearrangement joins TRBV28 to TRBJ1-4; D unresolved. The germline V gene has CDR1 MDHEN and CDR2 SYDVKM. The V end lost 7 bases, the J end lost 6 bases, and 21 bases lay between the germline ends. The CDR3 loop spans 16 amino acids.

The chain links TRBV5-6 to TRBJ2-7, with 13 bases matching TRBD2. J lost 7 bases, V lost 6 bases, and 10 bases had no gene match. CDR1 is SGHDT and CDR2 is YYEEEE in the germline V gene. The CDR3 extends over 15 amino acids. CDR3 sequence: CASNLYRGLAGEQYF. CDR3 nucleotides: TGTGCCAGCAACCTGTACCGGGGACTAGCGGGAGAGCAGTACTTC.

The chain recombines TRBV3-1 (or the pseudogene TRBV3-2) with TRBJ1-5, with a weak D call TRBD1 (6 bases). V was shortened by 1 base and J by 6 bases, with 28 bases between the two germline ends. This CDR3 has 20 amino acids. The V gene's germline CDR1 is LGHDT and CDR2 YNNKEL (reference sequence). DNA of the CDR3: TGTGCCAGCAGCCAAGGAAGGCTCAATGGGGCGCAGGGGACTAGTCAGCCCCAGCATTTT. Protein sequence: CASSQGRLNGAQGTSQPQHF.

This rearrangement joins TRBV28 to TRBJ1-5; 8 bases align to TRBD1. The CDR3 runs 13 residues. J lost 7 bases, V lost 3 bases, and 2 bases had no gene match. CDR1 is MDHEN and CDR2 is SYDVKM in the germline V gene. CDR3 sequence: CASSLRQGQPQHF. CDR3 nucleotides: TGTGCCAGCAGTTTGCGACAGGGGCAGCCCCAGCATTTT.

CDR3 amino acids: CASSTPRDRGFSNQPQHF. DNA for the CDR3: TGTGCCAGCAGCACCCCACGGGACAGGGGGTTTAGCAATCAGCCCCAGCATTTT. The chain combines TRBV7-3 with TRBJ1-5; 11 nucleotides line up with TRBD1. Losses at the gene ends were 5 bases for V and 0 bases for J; bases not matched to a gene: 9. The CDR3 length is 18 residues. Germline CDR1 and CDR2: SGHTA and FQGTGA.

The V and J genes are TRBV5-1 and TRBJ2-1; maybe TRBD1 (5 bases). This CDR3 spans 13 amino acids. V gave up 4 bases and J gave up 8 bases, with 13 bases separating them. In germline, CDR1 is SGHRS, CDR2 YFSETQ. The CDR3 is CASSQIQGHEQFF. For the CDR3, the DNA is TGCGCCAGCAGCCAAATCCAGGGTCATGAGCAGTTCTTC.

The chain employs TRBV6-2 or TRBV6-3 and TRBJ2-7, with D maybe TRBD1 (6 bases). Germline-derived CDR1 and CDR2 are MNHEY and SVGEGT. The CDR3 sequence is 14 residues long. V shed 5 bases and J shed 2 bases, with 13 bases lying between them. In nucleotides, the CDR3 is TGTGCCAGCAGTCAGGGGAGTTTCCCCTACGAGCAGTACTTC. It is translated as CASSQGSFPYEQYF.